The 27 T cell receptor beta chains below come from one sample, sequenced in a study of blood T cell repertoires in COVID-19 (dated by TCRdb to between 2020 and 2021). Libraries came from the immunoSEQ multiplex PCR assay. The clones in this table, taken by TCRdb from immuneACCESS, are in-frame only. Not every clone is retained; where verified, under half of the shortfall comes from an unresolved V gene, and the cause of the rest is unknown. The sample table records fewer than 450,000 clones; approximately 91% of these occur just once. Around 2.1% of the sample belongs to the ten largest clones. The sequenced sample consisted of PBMCs or T cells enriched from blood (not recorded which). The receptors shown here come from a woman aged 40 to 55 with acute COVID-19.

The chain uses TRBV27 and TRBJ1-1, with a possible D match to TRBD1 (6 bases). V was pared by 6 bases and J by 7 bases, with 18 bases between. The CDR3 contains 14 residues. Per the germline V gene, CDR1 is MNHEY and CDR2 is SMNVEV (reference sequence). CDR3 region: CASRSWGRTGEAFF. CDR3 sequence (DNA): TGTGCCAGCAGGTCTTGGGGGCGTACAGGTGAAGCTTTCTTT.

The rearrangement links TRBV5-8 to TRBJ1-6, with TRBD1 matching 10 bases. CDR3 length: 16 amino acids. The germline V gene has CDR1 SGHTS and CDR2 YDEGEE. V gave up 4 bases and J gave up 3 bases; unmatched junction bases: 4. The CDR3 coding sequence is TGTGCCAGCAGCAGGGGGGACAGGGGCTATAATTCACCCCTCCACTTT. As protein: CASSRGDRGYNSPLHF.

V gene TRBV5-1 combines with J gene TRBJ2-5; TRBD2 aligns across 8 bases. CDR1 is SGHRS, CDR2 YFSETQ, per germline. V was pared by 0 bases and J by 5 bases, with 24 bases of the junction left unmatched. This CDR3 has 21 amino acids. CDR3: CASSLAFSVDSAGLARETQYF. In DNA, the CDR3 is TGCGCCAGCAGCTTGGCCTTCTCGGTTGACAGCGCCGGACTAGCTCGGGAGACCCAGTACTTC.

A single count supports this clone. The chain recombines TRBV27 with TRBJ2-2; D gene unclear. Trimming left V 5 bases short and J 6 bases short, with 7 bases between. The CDR3 totals 12 residues. CDR1 and CDR2 from the germline V gene are MNHEY and SMNVEV (reference sequence). Here the CDR3 DNA reads TGTGCCAGCAGTCAGGTTCCCGGGGAGCTGTTTTTT. Translation gives CASSQVPGELFF.

DNA of the CDR3: TGTGCCAGCAGCGTAGAAAGCGATCGTTATAATTCACCCCTCCACTTT. It encodes CASSVESDRYNSPLHF. The rearrangement links TRBV9 to TRBJ1-6; D unclear. Germline loops: CDR1 SGDLS, CDR2 YYNGEE. The CDR3 runs 16 residues. Trimming took off 0 bases at V and 4 bases at J, with 11 bases between the two ends.

This sequence joins TRBV6-5 and TRBJ2-1, with 7 bases identical to TRBD1. CDR3 length: 15 amino acids. The germline V gene encodes CDR1 MNHEY and CDR2 SVGAGI. Losses at the gene ends were 0 bases for V and 15 bases for J; bases not matched to a gene: 14. The CDR3 is CASSYSFRAETGMFF. CDR3 bases: TGTGCCAGCAGTTACTCTTTTCGTGCCGAGACAGGGATGTTCTTC.

The chain couples TRBV7-9 to TRBJ1-5, with D perhaps TRBD1 (6 bases). Germline loops: CDR1 SEHNR, CDR2 FQNEAQ (reference sequence). Trimming left V 1 base short and J 3 bases short, with 16 bases between. This CDR3 contains 17 residues. CDR3 sequence reads: CASSLGQTGVNNQPQHF. DNA for the CDR3: TGTGCCAGCAGCTTAGGGCAGACAGGAGTTAACAATCAGCCCCAGCATTTT.

This clone appeared once. V and J are TRBV5-6 and TRBJ1-1; D possibly corresponds to TRBD1 (6 bases). Germline values: CDR1 SGHDT, CDR2 YYEEEE. Between the trimmed V and J ends, which lost 1 base and 8 bases, there was a span of 15 bases. CDR3 length: 14 amino acids. The CDR3 here is CASSLIVRGTEAFF. The CDR3 bases are TGTGCCAGCAGCTTGATTGTCAGGGGCACGGAAGCTTTCTTT.

This sequence joins TRBV25-1 and TRBJ1-4; D remains unclear. The V gene's germline CDR1 is MGHDK and CDR2 SYGVNS. Trimming left V 6 bases short and J 4 bases short, with 21 bases between. The CDR3 spans 17 residues. As DNA, the CDR3 is TGTGCCAGCAGCCCCCGGGGTGGGCCACGAAGTAATGAAAAACTGTTTTTT. This gives the protein CASSPRGGPRSNEKLFF.

This clone was recorded only once. The CDR3 spells CASKSRQLYGYTF. CDR3 DNA: TGTGCCAGCAAAAGTCGACAGCTCTATGGCTACACCTTC. The chain uses TRBV12-3 or TRBV12-4 and TRBJ1-2; D might be TRBD1 (5 bases). Trimming stripped 7 bases from V and 4 bases from J, with 13 bases between. This CDR3 is built from 13 residues.

On this clone itself: The same CDR3 is also encoded by other DNA sequences in this sample. The chain uses TRBV5-4 and TRBJ1-2; 7 bases line up with TRBD1. Germline trimming cut 0 bases from V and 1 base from J; bases unmatched to any gene: 0. Germline V gene lookup returns CDR1 SGHNT and CDR2 YYREEE (reference sequence). The CDR3 sequence is 14 residues long. CDR3 in DNA: TGTGCCAGCAGCTTGGGACAGGGTAACTATGGCTACACCTTC. This translates into CASSLGQGNYGYTF.

The chain couples TRBV18 to TRBJ2-6, with TRBD1 as a possible D gene (6 bases). The germline CDR1 and CDR2 sequences are KGHSH and LQKENI. CDR3 length: 17 residues. Trimming left V 3 bases short and J 0 bases short, with 12 bases between. The CDR3 region is CASSPKQGFSGANVLTF. In DNA, the CDR3 is TGTGCCAGCTCACCTAAACAGGGATTCTCTGGGGCCAACGTCCTGACTTTC.

CDR3 in amino acids: CASSPTGNGYTF. CDR3 DNA: TGTGCCAGCAGCCCGACGGGAAATGGCTACACCTTC. The chain has TRBV5-4 and TRBJ1-2; D unclear. The germline V gene encodes CDR1 SGHNT and CDR2 YYREEE (reference sequence). This CDR3 contains 12 residues. Trimming removed 4 bases from V and 6 bases from J, with 10 bases in between.

This clone was detected only once. CDR3: CASSNWDRSYEQYF. Written as DNA, the CDR3 is TGTGCCAGCAGCAACTGGGACAGGAGCTACGAGCAGTACTTC. The chain uses TRBV7-8 and TRBJ2-7, with TRBD1 matching 8 bases. Per germline, CDR1 SGHVS and CDR2 FQNEAQ. The CDR3 length is 14 residues. V trimming: 5 bases; J trimming: 3 bases; junction bases outside the gene matches: 6. Drawing the rest from reference TRBV7-8 and TRBJ2-7, the complete variable domain is GAGVSQSPRYKVAKRGQDVALRCDPISGHVSLFWYQQALGQGPEFLTYFQNEAQLDKSGLPSDRFFAERPEGSVSTLKIQRTQQEDSAVYLCASSNWDRSYEQYFGPGTRLTVT.

V usage is TRBV6-5 and J usage is TRBJ1-3; possibly TRBD1 for D (6 bases). Trimming removed 8 bases from V and 1 base from J, with 12 bases in between. This CDR3 spans 14 amino acids. Germline values: CDR1 MNHEY, CDR2 SVGAGI. The CDR3 sequence is CASRDTGSGNTIYF. DNA of the CDR3: TGTGCCAGCCGAGATACAGGGTCTGGAAACACCATATATTTT.

This clone showed up many times. The V call is TRBV30, the J call TRBJ1-4; the D is unclear. The V gene's germline CDR1 is GTSNPN and CDR2 SVGIG (reference sequence). The V end lost 0 bases, the J end lost 10 bases, and 15 bases lay between the germline ends. The CDR3 contains 14 residues. CDR3 DNA sequence: TGTGCCTGGAGTGTAACCCTTGATGAGGGAAAACTGTTTTTT. This encodes CAWSVTLDEGKLFF.

This chain joins TRBV18 and TRBJ1-5; D not resolved. The germline V and J ends were trimmed by 2 bases and 6 bases, with 14 bases remaining between them. The CDR3 is made up of 15 amino acids. CDR1 KGHSH and CDR2 LQKENI come from the germline V gene. The CDR3 protein is CASSPKDGVGQPQHF. The CDR3 DNA follows: TGTGCCAGCTCACCAAAGGACGGGGTTGGTCAGCCCCAGCATTTT.

This chain uses TRBV19 with TRBJ2-2; 8 bases are a match to TRBD2. Germline-derived CDR1 and CDR2 are LNHDA and SQIVND (reference sequence). Trimming removed 7 bases from V and 5 bases from J; junction bases left unmatched: 6. The CDR3 spans 14 residues. The CDR3 bases are TGTGCCAGTAACGGGGGGGTTCGAACCGGGGAGCTGTTTTTT. Encoded protein: CASNGGVRTGELFF.

The chain is built from TRBV30 and TRBJ2-2; 10 nucleotides align to TRBD2. Trimming at V came to 4 bases and at J to 4 bases, leaving 3 bases not matched to a gene. The CDR3 is 14 residues long. Germline V gene data show CDR1 as GTSNPN and CDR2 as SVGIG (reference sequence). The CDR3: CAWTSGGGTGELFF. The CDR3 nucleotides read TGTGCCTGGACCAGCGGGGGGGGCACCGGGGAGCTGTTTTTT.

The chain is built from TRBV7-2 and TRBJ2-7, with 8 bases identical to TRBD1. CDR3 length: 15 residues. Losses at the gene ends were 4 bases for V and 6 bases for J; bases not matched to a gene: 11. Germline CDR1 SGHTA, CDR2 FQGNSA. CDR3 DNA: TGTGCCAGCAGCTCGGCAAGGACAGGGATTAGCGAGCAGTACTTC. This sequence encodes CASSSARTGISEQYF.

This chain connects TRBV3-1 (or the pseudogene TRBV3-2) to TRBJ1-2; a weak D match, TRBD1 (5 bases). The germline V gene encodes CDR1 LGHDT and CDR2 YNNKEL (reference sequence). V gave up 3 bases and J gave up 9 bases, with 20 bases separating them. The CDR3 is 15 residues long. Written as DNA, the CDR3 is TGTGCCAGCAGCCAGGGTCGGGGGGGTTTCCCTAGCTACACCTTC. Translation gives CASSQGRGGFPSYTF.

The chain combines TRBV6-5 with TRBJ1-1; TRBD1 agrees at 9 bases. With 7 bases clipped from V and 4 bases from J, the junction kept 10 bases outside the gene matches. Germline V gene sequence: CDR1 MNHEY, CDR2 SVGAGI. The CDR3 runs 15 residues. The CDR3 loop is CASTELGQGGTEAFF. The CDR3 coding sequence is TGTGCCAGCACCGAGTTGGGACAGGGCGGCACTGAAGCTTTCTTT.

This clone was counted once. V and J are TRBV30 and TRBJ1-2; D may be TRBD1 (6 bases). The germline gives CDR1 GTSNPN, CDR2 SVGIG (reference sequence). CDR3 length: 12 residues. Trimming left V 4 bases short and J 6 bases short, with 12 bases between. This CDR3 is CAWNWGLDGYTF. The CDR3 bases are TGTGCCTGGAATTGGGGGCTGGATGGCTACACCTTC.

V is TRBV4-2 and J is TRBJ1-2; 9 bases are shared with TRBD1. The CDR3 extends over 14 amino acids. The J segment lost 6 bases and the V segment lost 4 bases, leaving 6 bases of the junction unmatched. CDR1 and CDR2 from the germline V gene are LGHNA and YNFKEQ. The CDR3: CASSRTGQGNGYTF. Here the CDR3 DNA reads TGTGCCAGCAGCCGAACGGGACAGGGCAATGGCTACACCTTC.

The rearrangement links TRBV5-5 to TRBJ1-2, with 8 bases fitting TRBD1. The trim removed 1 base at V and 8 bases at J, leaving 4 bases unmatched. The CDR3 length is 13 residues. From germline, CDR1 is SGHKS and CDR2 YYEKEE (reference sequence). The chain's CDR3 is CASSLSRGLGYTF. The CDR3 bases are TGTGCCAGCAGCTTGTCCAGGGGGCTAGGCTACACCTTC.

This clone was observed a single time. This rearrangement joins TRBV29-1 to TRBJ2-7, with D perhaps matching TRBD2 (5 bases). Germline CDR1 SQVTM, CDR2 ANQGSEA. The CDR3 is made up of 16 amino acids. V lost 4 bases and J lost 1, with 20 bases in between. The CDR3 loop reads CSVGGVGVGPSYEQYF. The CDR3 DNA sequence: TGCAGCGTTGGGGGAGTCGGGGTTGGACCTTCCTACGAGCAGTACTTC.

The chain uses TRBV29-1 and TRBJ2-3; 11 bases are shared with TRBD2. Germline assignment: CDR1 SQVTM and CDR2 ANQGSEA. The CDR3 is 17 residues long. The V segment lost 0 bases and the J segment 5 bases; nucleotides outside the gene matches: 10. The CDR3 DNA reads as TGCAGCGTTGAAGAGATAGCGGGGGGGCCATTGGTAGATACGCAGTATTTT. The encoded protein is CSVEEIAGGPLVDTQYF.